The TCR beta chain described here comes from a study of T cells after yellow fever vaccination. At the level of the study: Each low-cell-number fraction was prepared by means of SMART-Seq v4 Ultra Low Input.

Making TCR cDNA involved 5'RACE template switching, which added UMIs and a universal primer site. TCRdb redid the calling of the 5' RACE reads with MiXCR, one entry per CDR3 protein. The sample yields some 390,000 distinct CDR3 sequences, 15% to 20% seen once. This clonotype was recorded a few times. Its antigen is as yet unknown. Regarding the study as a whole: Post-booster samples contained most primary-vaccination clones (approximately 95% CD4, about 87% CD8). Although most clonotypes did not, a small share appeared in both CD4 and CD8 compartments.

This material consisted of PBMCs, taken before the yellow fever booster vaccination. The sequence derives from a man between 18 and 35 years old who received the YFV17D yellow fever vaccine.

The CDR3 DNA follows: TGTGCCAGCAGACCCGGACGGAAAAGCAATCAGCCCCAGCATTTT. Amino acids: CASRPGRKSNQPQHF. The rearrangement uses TRBV2 and TRBJ1-5; D not certain. V lost 6 bases and J lost 1, with 13 bases in between. Germline values: CDR1 SNHLY, CDR2 FYNNEI. The CDR3 loop spans 15 amino acids.